Shown below are 13 T cell receptor beta chains from a single sample sequenced in a study of T-cell memory formation after mild COVID-19. TCRdb reprocessed the 5' RACE reads via MiXCR and lists one record per CDR3 protein. The sample contains around 250,000 distinct CDR3 sequences, about 16% of which appear only once. Material for sequencing was PBMCs or a T cell subset sorted from them (not recorded which). The receptors derive from an adult woman who had mild COVID-19 (a few samples of this study predate the infection). Cell type and time point are not known.

The gene calls are TRBV5-1 and TRBJ1-1; D remains unclear. Germline CDR1 reads SGHRS; CDR2 reads YFSETQ. There are 14 residues in the CDR3. V shed 0 bases and J shed 1 base, with 7 bases lying between them. The CDR3 DNA follows: TGCGCCAGCAGCTTGGTTGTCACGAACACTGAAGCTTTCTTT. This encodes CASSLVVTNTEAFF.

Many counts were recorded for this clonotype. The rearrangement joins TRBV19 to TRBJ2-1, with 8 bases that match TRBD2. The junction had 9 bases not matched to a gene; V was cut back by 7 bases and J by 7 bases. Looked up from germline, CDR1 is LNHDA and CDR2 is SQIVND (reference sequence). This CDR3 region has 14 residues. The CDR3 reads CASTAAGVRNEQFF. CDR3 nucleotides: TGTGCCAGTACAGCAGCGGGAGTTAGGAATGAGCAGTTCTTC.

The table lists this clonotype with a few counts. J is TRBJ1-1 and V is TRBV5-5; 8 nucleotides line up with TRBD1. From germline, CDR1 is SGHKS and CDR2 YYEKEE (reference sequence). Trimming took 3 bases from V and 6 from J; bases not matched to a gene: 10. The CDR3 loop spans 15 amino acids. CDR3 loop: CASSSHGQGAAEAFF. The CDR3 bases are TGTGCCAGCAGCTCTCATGGGCAGGGGGCAGCTGAAGCTTTCTTT.

In this sample, this clonotype turned up a few times. The chain links TRBV7-2 to TRBJ1-1; 7 nucleotides line up with TRBD1. Germline V CDR1 and CDR2: SGHTA, FQGNSA. Trimming removed 5 bases from V and 7 bases from J; junction bases left unmatched: 7. This CDR3 has 13 amino acids. The CDR3 DNA reads TGTGCCAGCAGCCTCTTGGCAGGGGGTGAAGCTTTCTTT. Protein sequence: CASSLLAGGEAFF. Combining the CDR3 with reference TRBV7-2 and TRBJ1-1 gives the whole variable domain GAGVSQSPSNKVTEKGKDVELRCDPISGHTALYWYRQSLGQGLEFLIYFQGNSAPDKSGLPSDRFSAERTGGSVSTLTIQRTQQEDSAVYLCASSLLAGGEAFFGQGTRLTVV.

The V call is TRBV12-3 or TRBV12-4, the J call TRBJ1-1; D uncertain. V was cut by 5 bases and J by 2 bases, with 12 bases left in between. This CDR3 has 14 residues. CDR3 in amino acids: CASSTSPGNTEAFF. The CDR3 DNA is TGTGCCAGCAGTACCAGCCCCGGTAACACTGAAGCTTTCTTT.

This clonotype was observed many times. The CDR3 protein is CASSLGGGASEQYF. In nucleotides, the CDR3 is TGCGCCAGCAGCTTGGGAGGGGGCGCATCCGAGCAGTACTTC. V and J are TRBV5-1 and TRBJ2-7; 7 bases agree with TRBD1. V shed 0 bases and J 6 bases; nucleotides not matched to a gene: 6. The CDR3 spans 14 residues. Germline V lookup: CDR1 SGHRS, CDR2 YFSETQ.

In DNA, the CDR3 is TGTGCCAGCAGCTTGACAGGGTTGGCTGGGGCCAACGTCCTGACTTTC. Protein product: CASSLTGLAGANVLTF. The chain couples TRBV7-6 to TRBJ2-6, with 7 bases fitting TRBD1. There are 16 residues in the CDR3. V trimming: 3 bases; J trimming: 2 bases; junction bases outside the gene matches: 4. The germline gives CDR1 SGHVS, CDR2 FNYEAQ.

This clonotype was seen repeatedly, ten times or more. The gene calls are TRBV5-6 and TRBJ1-2, with 7 bases lining up with TRBD1. J lost 4 bases, V lost 5 bases, and 11 bases had no gene match. Germline CDR1 reads SGHDT; CDR2 reads YYEEEE. The CDR3 loop spans 15 amino acids. CDR3: CASSPTGTVLYGYTF. The CDR3 DNA reads TGTGCCAGCAGTCCAACCGGGACAGTACTCTATGGCTACACCTTC.

This chain uses TRBV11-2 with TRBJ2-7, with D possibly called TRBD1 or TRBD2 (5 bases each). This CDR3 is built from 12 residues. V dropped 5 bases and J dropped 3 bases, with 8 bases sitting between them. From germline, CDR1 is SGHAT and CDR2 FQNNGV. The CDR3 protein is CASSRDRYEQYF. CDR3 nucleotides: TGTGCCAGCAGCCGGGACCGCTACGAGCAGTACTTC.

The chain employs TRBV12-3 or TRBV12-4 and TRBJ2-2; 12 nucleotides line up with TRBD1. The CDR3 has 15 amino acids. V shed 5 bases and J 7 bases; nucleotides not matched to a gene: 5. The CDR3 DNA reads TGTGCCAGCAGTCCCGGGACAGGGGGCATCGGGGAGCTGTTTTTT. This gives the protein CASSPGTGGIGELFF.

V and J are TRBV7-2 and TRBJ1-5; 11 nucleotides line up with TRBD1. Unmatched junction bases numbered 12, after V lost 5 bases and J lost 6 bases. Germline loops: CDR1 SGHTA, CDR2 FQGNSA. The CDR3 loop spans 17 amino acids. As DNA, the CDR3 is TGTGCCAGCAGCCCCCAGGGCGGGACAGGGGGAAGTCAGCCCCAGCATTTT. It codes for CASSPQGGTGGSQPQHF.

This clonotype turned up a few times. The limits of the CDR3 on the DNA are not certain, so only TCRdb's listed CDR3 is given. The CDR3 spells CSVAAGNPYF. This chain connects TRBV29-1 to TRBJ2-3; the DNA was not used to check the table's D call, TRBD1. Germline CDR1 is SQVTM and CDR2 is ANQGSEA. 10 amino acids form the CDR3, both terminal residues included.

The sample holds a few counts of this clonotype. The chain combines TRBV11-2 with TRBJ2-7; no definite D call. This CDR3 comprises 14 residues. Per germline, CDR1 SGHAT and CDR2 FQNNGV. V was shortened by 5 bases and J by 5 bases, with 16 bases between the two germline ends. The CDR3 reads CASSPGRRFHEQYF. CDR3 bases: TGTGCCAGCAGCCCCGGACGTAGATTCCACGAGCAGTACTTC.